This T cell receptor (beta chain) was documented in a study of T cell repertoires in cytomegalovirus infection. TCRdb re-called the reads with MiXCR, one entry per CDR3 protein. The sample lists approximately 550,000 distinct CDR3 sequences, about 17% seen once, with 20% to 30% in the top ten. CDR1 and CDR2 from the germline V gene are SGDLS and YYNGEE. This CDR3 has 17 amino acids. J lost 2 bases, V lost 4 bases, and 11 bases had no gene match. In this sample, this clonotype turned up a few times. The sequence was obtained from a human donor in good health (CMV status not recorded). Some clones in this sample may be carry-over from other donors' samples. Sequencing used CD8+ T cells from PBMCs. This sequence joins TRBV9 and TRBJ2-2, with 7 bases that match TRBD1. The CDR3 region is CASSFKRTGANTGELFF. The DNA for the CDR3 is TGTGCCAGCAGCTTCAAAAGGACAGGAGCCAACACCGGGGAGCTGTTTTTT.